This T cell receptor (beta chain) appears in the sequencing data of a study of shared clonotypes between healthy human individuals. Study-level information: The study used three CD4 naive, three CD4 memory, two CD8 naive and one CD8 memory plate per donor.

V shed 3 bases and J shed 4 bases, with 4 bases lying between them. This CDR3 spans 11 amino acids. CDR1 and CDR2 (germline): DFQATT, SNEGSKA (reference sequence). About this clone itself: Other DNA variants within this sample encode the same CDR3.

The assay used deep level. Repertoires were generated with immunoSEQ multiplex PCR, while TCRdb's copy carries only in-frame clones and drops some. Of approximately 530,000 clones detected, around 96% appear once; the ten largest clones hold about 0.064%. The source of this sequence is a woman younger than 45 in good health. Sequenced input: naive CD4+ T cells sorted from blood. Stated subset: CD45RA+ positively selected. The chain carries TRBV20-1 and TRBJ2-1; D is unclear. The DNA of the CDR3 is TGCAGTGCTAGCCTATACAATGAGCAGTTCTTC. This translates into CSASLYNEQFF.